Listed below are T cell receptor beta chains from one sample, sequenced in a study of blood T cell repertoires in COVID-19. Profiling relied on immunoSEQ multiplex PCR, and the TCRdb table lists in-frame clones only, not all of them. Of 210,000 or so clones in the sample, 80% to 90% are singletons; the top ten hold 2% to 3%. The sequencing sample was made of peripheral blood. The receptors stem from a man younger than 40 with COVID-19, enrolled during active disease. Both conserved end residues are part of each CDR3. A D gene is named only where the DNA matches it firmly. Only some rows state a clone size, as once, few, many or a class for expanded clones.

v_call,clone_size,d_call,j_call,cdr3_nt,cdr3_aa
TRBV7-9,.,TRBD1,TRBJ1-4,TGTGCCAGCAGCCCTAGAGAGGGCGGCAGGGGGGAAAAACTGTTTTTT,CASSPREGGRGEKLFF
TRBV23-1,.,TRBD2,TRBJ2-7,TGCGCCATCCGCGACGGGAGGCTGTTC,CAIRDGRLF
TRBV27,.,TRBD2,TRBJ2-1,TGTGCCAGCAGTTTTCAAGGACTAGCGGGTTACAATGAGCAGTTCTTC,CASSFQGLAGYNEQFF
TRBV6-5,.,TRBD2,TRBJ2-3,TGTGCCAGCAGGCCCGAGCGGGGTAACACAGATACGCAGTATTTT,CASRPERGNTDTQYF
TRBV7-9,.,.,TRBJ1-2,TGTGCCAGCAGCTTAGTGCCGGGATCCGGCTACACCTTC,CASSLVPGSGYTF
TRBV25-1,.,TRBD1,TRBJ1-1,TGTGCCAGCAGTGAATGGGGTATAGACAGGGGTGAAGCTTTCTTT,CASSEWGIDRGEAFF
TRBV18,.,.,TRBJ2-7,TGTGCCAGCTCACAGGGGCAATCCTACGAGCAGTACTTC,CASSQGQSYEQYF
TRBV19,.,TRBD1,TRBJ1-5,TGTGCCAGTAGTATAGAAGGACAGGCGGGGAAGCCCCAGCATTTT,CASSIEGQAGKPQHF
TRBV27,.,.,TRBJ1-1,TGTGCCAGCAGTCCAACGACAGGTTTGAACACTGAAGCTTTCTTT,CASSPTTGLNTEAFF
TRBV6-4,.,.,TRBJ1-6,TGTGCCAGCAGGGGGGGTAGAGGAAGGGGCCCTCCGGGTTCACCCCTCCACTTT,CASRGGRGRGPPGSPLHF
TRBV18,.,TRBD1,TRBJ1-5,TGTGCCAGCTCTATAGGGACAGGCGGTTTCCAGCCCCAGCATTTT,CASSIGTGGFQPQHF
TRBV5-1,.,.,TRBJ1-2,TGCGCCAGCAGCTTGGAGGACAGCTATGGCTACACCTTC,CASSLEDSYGYTF
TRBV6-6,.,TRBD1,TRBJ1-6,TGTGCCAGCAAGACGGGACAGGACTATAATTCACCCCTCCACTTT,CASKTGQDYNSPLHF
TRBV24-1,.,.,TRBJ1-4,TGTGCCACCAGTCCACAGCACCCAGGTCTCAATAATGAAAAACTGTTTTTT,CATSPQHPGLNNEKLFF
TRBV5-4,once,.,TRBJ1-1,TGTGCCAGCAGCCCAGGGTTTATATTGCACACTGAAGCTTTCTTT,CASSPGFILHTEAFF
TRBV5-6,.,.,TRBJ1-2,TGTGCCAGCGAGAGACAGGTTCCATATGGCTACACCTTC,CASERQVPYGYTF
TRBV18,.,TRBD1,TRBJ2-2,TGTGCCAGCTCACTAGGGGGCGCGTACACCGGGGAGCTGTTTTTT,CASSLGGAYTGELFF
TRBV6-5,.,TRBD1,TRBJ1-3,TGTGCCAGCGGTTGGACAGGGGTCGGAAACACCATATATTTT,CASGWTGVGNTIYF
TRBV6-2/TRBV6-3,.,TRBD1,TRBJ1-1,TGTGCCAGCAGTACACAGGGGTCGAGCACTGAAGCTTTCTTT,CASSTQGSSTEAFF
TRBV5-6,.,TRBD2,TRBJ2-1,TGTGCCAGCAGCTGGGGACTAGCGGGGGAGAGCTCCTACAATGAGCAGTTCTTC,CASSWGLAGESSYNEQFF
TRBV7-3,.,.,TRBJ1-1,TGTGCCAGCAGCTTAATGGGGGGGATGAACACTGAAGCTTTCTTT,CASSLMGGMNTEAFF
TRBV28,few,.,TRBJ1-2,TGTGCCTGTGCCGGACAGCGACCACCTAACTATGGCTACACCTTC,CACAGQRPPNYGYTF
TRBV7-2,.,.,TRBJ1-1,TGTGCCAGCAGCTTAGCCGGGATTGACACTGAAGCTTTCTTT,CASSLAGIDTEAFF
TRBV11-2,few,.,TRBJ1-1,TGTGCCAGCAGCTTAGCAGGGCGCGTTACTGAAGCTTTCTTT,CASSLAGRVTEAFF
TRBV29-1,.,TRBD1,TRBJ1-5,TGCAGCGTTAGACAGGGTGATCAGCCCCAGCATTTT,CSVRQGDQPQHF
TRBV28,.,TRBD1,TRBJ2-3,TGTGCCAGCAGTTCGGGACAGGGCGTAGATACGCAGTATTTT,CASSSGQGVDTQYF
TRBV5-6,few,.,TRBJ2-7,TGTGCCAGCAGCTCACTGTACAGGTACGAGCAGTACTTC,CASSSLYRYEQYF
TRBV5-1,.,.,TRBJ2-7,TGCGCCAGCAGCTCTGGGACTTCCTACGAGCAGTACTTC,CASSSGTSYEQYF
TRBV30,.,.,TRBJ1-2,TGTGCCTGGAACTCGGGTAACTATGGCTACACCTTC,CAWNSGNYGYTF
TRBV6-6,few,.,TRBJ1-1,TGTGCCACATCCCAGGGGTTAATGAACACTGAAGCTTTCTTT,CATSQGLMNTEAFF
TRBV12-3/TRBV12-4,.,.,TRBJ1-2,TGTGCCAGCATCAACCGGGAAACCTATGGCTACACCTTC,CASINRETYGYTF
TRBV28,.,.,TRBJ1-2,TGTGCCAGCAGTTTAATCCCAGAGGCTAACTATGGCTACACCTTC,CASSLIPEANYGYTF
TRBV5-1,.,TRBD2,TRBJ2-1,TGCGCCAGCGGCGTTTTGCCGGGGACTAGCGGGGAGAGCTCCTACAATGAGCAGTTCTTC,CASGVLPGTSGESSYNEQFF
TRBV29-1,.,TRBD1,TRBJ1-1,TGCAGCGCGAGGGGACAGGGAAAGACTGAAGCTTTCTTT,CSARGQGKTEAFF
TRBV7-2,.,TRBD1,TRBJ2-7,TGTGCCAGCAGCGGGACAGGGATCTACGAGCAGTACTTC,CASSGTGIYEQYF
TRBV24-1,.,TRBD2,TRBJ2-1,TGTGCCACCAGTGGGCTAGCGGGAGCTCCCTCCTACAATGAGCAGTTCTTC,CATSGLAGAPSYNEQFF
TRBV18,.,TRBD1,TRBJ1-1,TGTGCCAGCTCACCTTCACAGGGGATGAACACTGAAGCTTTCTTT,CASSPSQGMNTEAFF
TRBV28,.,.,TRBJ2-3,TGTGCCAGCAGTTTAGGTTCCGCGGGGAAAGATACGCAGTATTTT,CASSLGSAGKDTQYF
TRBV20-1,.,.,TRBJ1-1,TGCAGTGCTGGATCAGGGCACGAAGCTTTCTTT,CSAGSGHEAFF
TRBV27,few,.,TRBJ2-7,TGTGCCAGCAGCTCATTCGGAGCAACCTCCTACGAGCAGTACTTC,CASSSFGATSYEQYF
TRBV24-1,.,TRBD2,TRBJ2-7,TGTGCCACCAGTGTGGGCGGGAGCTCCTACGAGCAGTACTTC,CATSVGGSSYEQYF
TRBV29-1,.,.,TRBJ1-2,TGCAGCGTTGCCAGGTTCGTCCGGACTTATGGCTACACCTTC,CSVARFVRTYGYTF
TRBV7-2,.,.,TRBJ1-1,TGTGCCAGCAGCTTCTCGACAACCCCCGGGAAAGCTTTCTTT,CASSFSTTPGKAFF
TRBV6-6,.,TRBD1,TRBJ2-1,TGTGCCAGCAGTAGACAGGGGGCTGAGCAGTTCTTC,CASSRQGAEQFF
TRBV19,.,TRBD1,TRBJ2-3,TGTGCCAGTAGCCCAAACTCGGGACAGGGGACAGATACGCAGTATTTT,CASSPNSGQGTDTQYF
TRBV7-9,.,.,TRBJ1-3,TGTGCCAGCAGCTTATTCACAGATGGAAACACCATATATTTT,CASSLFTDGNTIYF
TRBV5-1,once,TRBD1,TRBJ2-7,TGCGCCAGCAGCTTGGACAGGGGCTACGAGCAGTACTTC,CASSLDRGYEQYF
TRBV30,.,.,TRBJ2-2,TGTGCCTGGAGTCGAGGGTACACCGGGGAGCTGTTTTTT,CAWSRGYTGELFF
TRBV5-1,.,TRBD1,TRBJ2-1,TGCGCCAGCAGCCTCGGACAGGTTAAGGATGAGCAGTTCTTC,CASSLGQVKDEQFF
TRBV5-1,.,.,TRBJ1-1,TGCGCCAGCAGCGCACGCACAGGGAGCACTGAAGCTTTCTTT,CASSARTGSTEAFF
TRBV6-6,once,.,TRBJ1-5,TGTGCCAGCAGTTACGGTGGCAGCGGAGGCAATCAGCCCCAGCATTTT,CASSYGGSGGNQPQHF
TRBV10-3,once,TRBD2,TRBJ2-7,TGTGCCACTTCCAATAGACTAGCGGTTTCCTACGAGCAGTACTTC,CATSNRLAVSYEQYF
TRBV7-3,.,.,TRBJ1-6,TGTGCCTCAGCTAAAGGGGTGCCTAATTCACCCCTCCACTTT,CASAKGVPNSPLHF